These 10 T cell receptor beta chains were sequenced from one sample in a study of T cells in Graves' hyperthyroidism and ophthalmopathy. RNA transcripts were the template for amplifying TCR beta CDR3 regions. Primed by the HTBI set, a first-round RT-PCR was run on the TCR CDR3. TCRdb passed the multiplex PCR reads through MiXCR, listing each CDR3 protein once. The table shows roughly 600,000 distinct CDR3 sequences, with approximately 15% occurring only once. The specimen was blood. These receptors all come from a woman between 45 and 65 years old with Graves' ophthalmopathy.

At least ten counts were recorded for this clonotype. The CDR3: CASSLGGNGAFF. In DNA, the CDR3 is TGTGCCAGCAGCCTGGGCGGAAATGGAGCTTTCTTT. V gene TRBV3-1 combines with J gene TRBJ1-1; D call uncertain. This CDR3 contains 12 residues. Trimming left V 4 bases short and J 10 bases short, with 13 bases between. The germline V gene has CDR1 LGHDT and CDR2 YNNKEL (reference sequence).

This clonotype was seen at least ten times. The gene calls are TRBV5-1 and TRBJ2-2; TRBD2 agrees at 10 bases. The CDR3 has 18 residues. CDR1 is SGHRS, CDR2 YFSETQ, per germline. J gave up 8 bases and V 1 base, and 14 bases lay outside the gene matches. The CDR3 spells CASSLFISSGRLSGELFF. For the CDR3, the DNA is TGCGCCAGCAGCTTGTTTATATCTAGCGGGAGATTATCGGGGGAGCTGTTTTTT.

This clonotype was found a few times. V usage is TRBV27 and J usage is TRBJ1-5; D perhaps matches TRBD1 (5 bases). There are 19 residues in the CDR3. Trimming pared 6 bases from V and 2 bases from J, leaving 26 bases between. Germline V gene sequence: CDR1 MNHEY, CDR2 SMNVEV (reference sequence). The CDR3 DNA sequence: TGTGCCAGCAGCAGCACGCCAATACCGGTCTCGGGGGGCAATCAGCCCCAGCATTTT. As protein: CASSSTPIPVSGGNQPQHF.

The J gene is TRBJ1-1, the V gene TRBV5-8; tentatively, D is TRBD1 (5 bases). Germline values: CDR1 SGHTS, CDR2 YDEGEE. Trimming left V 0 bases short and J 5 bases short, with 11 bases between. The length of the CDR3 is 14 residues. CDR3 bases: TGTGCCAGCAGCTTGGGGGGGGGAAAGACTGAAGCTTTCTTT. This gives the protein CASSLGGGKTEAFF. Full variable domain (remainder filled in from reference TRBV5-8 and TRBJ1-1): EAGVTQSPTHLIKTRGQQATLRCSPISGHTSVYWYQQALGLGLQFLLWYDEGEERNRGNFPPRFSGRQFPNYSSELNVNALELEDSALYLCASSLGGGKTEAFFGQGTRLTVV.

This clonotype has only a few counts. Relative to the germline gene, one junction end is altered; a read error may explain this. This chain joins TRBV15 and TRBJ2-7, with 7 bases that match TRBD2. The V gene's germline CDR1 is LNHNV and CDR2 YYDKDF (reference sequence). The CDR3 covers 13 residues. In nucleotides, the CDR3 is TGTGCCACCAGCGGGGACTACTCCAACGAGCAGTACTTC. Residues: CATSGDYSNEQYF.

This clonotype was detected many times. The genes are TRBV20-1 and TRBJ2-1, with 11 bases aligning to TRBD2. With 2 bases clipped from V and 0 bases from J, the junction kept 9 bases outside the gene matches. The germline gives CDR1 DFQATT, CDR2 SNEGSKA (reference sequence). The CDR3 loop spans 18 amino acids. The CDR3 region is CSARTSGRRGGSYNEQFF. DNA of the CDR3: TGCAGTGCTAGAACTAGCGGGAGACGTGGGGGCTCCTACAATGAGCAGTTCTTC.

This clonotype was observed at least ten times. This chain links TRBV7-3 with TRBJ1-1; 9 nucleotides match TRBD1. The CDR3 length is 16 residues. Unmatched junction bases numbered 9, after V lost 5 bases and J lost 2 bases. Germline-derived CDR1 and CDR2 are SGHTA and FQGTGA. DNA for the CDR3: TGTGCCAGCAGCCCCCTTGGGGACAGGGAAAACACTGAAGCTTTCTTT. It is translated as CASSPLGDRENTEAFF.

This clonotype has only a few counts. The chain uses TRBV9 and TRBJ2-1, with 10 bases identical to TRBD2. From germline, CDR1 is SGDLS and CDR2 YYNGEE. The CDR3 sequence is 16 residues long. Trimming took 3 bases from V and 7 from J; bases not matched to a gene: 10. The CDR3 sequence is CASSGGIAGGGNEQFF. The CDR3, as DNA: TGTGCCAGCAGCGGGGGTATAGCGGGAGGAGGGAATGAGCAGTTCTTC.

Points on this clonotype: One end of the junction fails to match germline, which may point to a read error. The rearrangement links TRBV27 to TRBJ2-7; 7 nucleotides agree with TRBD2. The CDR3 extends over 17 amino acids. The V gene's germline CDR1 is MNHEY and CDR2 SMNVEV (reference sequence). CDR3 sequence: CTSSDARRLAGSYEQYF. The CDR3 DNA follows: TGTACCAGCAGTGACGCCCGAAGACTAGCCGGGTCCTACGAGCAGTACTTC.

This clonotype was seen a handful of times. The J gene is TRBJ1-2, the V gene TRBV5-1, with TRBD1 matching 7 bases. The CDR3 has 14 amino acids. In germline, CDR1 is SGHRS, CDR2 YFSETQ. Trimming took 7 bases from V and 4 from J; bases not matched to a gene: 10. CDR3 nucleotide sequence: TGCGCCAGCGGATTAACAGGGGCCGGCTATGGCTACACCTTC. It codes for CASGLTGAGYGYTF.